A selection of T cell receptor beta chains follows, all from one sample in a study of metastatic and nonmetastatic thyroid tumors. TCRdb reanalyzed the PCR reads with MiXCR. The data show some 13,000 clones, approximately 12% seen once. Sequenced material: blood. The receptors were gathered from a female donor with papillary thyroid cancer or a benign thyroid nodule (not recorded which). Some clones in this sample may be carry-over from other donors' samples. Each CDR3 is given without its conserved first and last residue. A D gene is named only where the DNA matches it firmly.

>TRBJ2-1|TRBV6-1|-
ASSAGFGNEQF
>TRBJ2-5|TRBV12-5|TRBD1
ASGQGAQQETQY
>TRBJ2-1|TRBV5-4|-
ASSLPRGDEQF
>TRBJ2-2|TRBV20-1|-
SARDLNGGDTGELF
>TRBJ2-1|TRBV5-1|-
ASSLILRTSSYNEQF
>TRBJ2-1|TRBV5-4|TRBD2
ASSFWTSGAAPLGEQF
>TRBJ2-5|TRBV7-7|TRBD2
ASSSLAGAAETQY
>TRBJ1-2|TRBV2|-
ASTETSYGYT
>TRBJ2-7|TRBV7-9|TRBD1
ASSPLDRRKVEQY
>TRBJ2-1|TRBV6-5|TRBD1
ASSYSMGQIYNEQF